This record covers a single T cell receptor beta chain. The target of this receptor is not known. Base qualities were left out, and no much larger clone turns up one base away. The CDR3 sequence holds 14 residues, the cysteine and phenylalanine included. CDR3 DNA only is kept here, 42 bases in frame from base 1. Germline trimming: 4 bases from V, 1 base from J; junction bases outside gene matches: 3. In the germline V gene, CDR1 corresponds to SNHLY and CDR2 to FYNNEI. The data originate from a study of cytomegalovirus exposure and HLA in healthy donors listed by TCRdb under 2017. As for the study more broadly: According to an earlier analysis of several hundred of the donors, some 180 million T cells yielded 90 million to 130 million unique TCR beta sequences and approximately 300 Gb of sequence data. Rather than using new phenotypic data, the later analysis identified candidate immune exposures from TCR beta sequences and from how often those sequences occurred across donors. The study aimed to test whether signatures of past pathogen exposure could be identified by cataloging public T cell receptors. The T cell repertoires of 666 subjects were profiled by immunosequencing and related to cytomegalovirus serostatus. A handful of DR-DQ haplotypes were handled as single units for association and clustering because linkage in the cohort was strong. A later genetic analysis took genome-wide SNP genotypes for about 65% of the roughly 670 donors and used that subset as a discovery cohort. Donor age, sex, ethnicity and CMV serostatus were compiled alongside the repertoire data. HLA typing covered class I and class II loci at four-digit resolution. A separate validation cohort of roughly 120 different subjects was used in addition to the roughly 670-subject first cohort. The study combined high-throughput TCR immunosequencing, statistical association of individual TCRs with disease status, and machine learning to predict cytomegalovirus infection status. Across 398 genotyped donors of the cohort, an average of roughly 250,000 unique TCR beta nucleotide sequences per donor were sequenced, and around 19% of those sequences were non-productive. Typing coverage varied by locus: roughly 620-640 donors for A, B, C, DRB1 and DQB1; approximately 560 for DQA1; more than 600 for DPA1; roughly 450 for DPB1. Roughly 300 gigabases of sequencing data and tens of millions of unique TCR sequences were included in an early release covering roughly 700 HLA-typed donors. All discovery cohort repertoires had been generated using a single sequencing platform. To study patterns of TCR occurrence, a later analysis re-analyzed previously published TCR beta repertoires from around 660 donors and added high-resolution HLA genotyping. Of the 300 to 400 genotyped donors, 65% to 90% fell in the genetic ancestry cluster associated with self-reported Caucasian donors. To decide whether each TCR beta V gene segment behaved as functional or pseudogenic, an earlier analysis of approximately 620 of the donors relied on high-throughput TCR beta sequencing.

The cohort was made up of several hundred healthy bone marrow donors. At the time of sampling, all cohort members were nominally healthy, though unrecorded immune exposures were likely present. The donor was CMV seronegative and was included in the group of a few hundred seronegative cohort members. A peripheral blood sample was provided by each donor, and peripheral blood mononuclear cells were used for TCR beta sequencing. The Qiagen DNeasy Blood Extraction Kit was used to extract genomic DNA from the blood cell samples. Library preparation used the immunoSEQ multiplex PCR assay. For the multiplex PCR, a mixture combining 60 forward primers for TCR Vbeta segments and 13 reverse primers for TCR Jbeta segments was used. Amplification of the CDR3 region of rearranged TCR beta genes was performed with a multiplex PCR assay on genomic DNA. On the Illumina HiSeq System, the amplified TCR beta libraries were sequenced as 87-base-pair reads. Per the original workflow: Across the 670 or so repertoires, a later analysis counted 78 million or so unique TCR beta chains, roughly 11 million of which were shared by at least two donors. Raw reads were error-corrected and collapsed into unique sequences by a nearest-neighbor algorithm in which closely related sequences were merged to remove PCR and sequencing errors. CDR3 sequences were aligned to IMGT reference sequences to assign V, D and J gene segments. For a sequence to be retained, a match of at least six nucleotides to both a V gene segment and a J gene segment was required. Rearrangements were called productive when the CDR3 lacked stop codons and stayed in frame with V and J; all others were non-productive. Following IMGT convention, CDR3 was defined as the stretch from the second conserved V-encoded cysteine to the conserved J-encoded phenylalanine. Sequences without an unambiguous match to a single V gene segment were excluded from the earlier analysis of about 630 of the donors. In an earlier analysis of approximately 560 of the donors, a V segment was called functional when productive rearrangements were above 56.7%, and segregating when the standard deviation between donors exceeded 5%. A statistical classification framework was built to diagnose cytomegalovirus status from the catalog of TCR beta chain sequences. V and J gene assignment, in a later analysis, came from comparing TCR nucleotide sequences with IMGT/GENE-DB human TR gene sequences. A later analysis assigned CDR3 sequences and most-parsimonious VDJ recombination scenarios with the TCRdist pipeline. In a later analysis, each TCR beta chain was defined by its CDR3 amino acid sequence together with its V-gene family, and reads lacking a unique V-gene family were excluded. A later analysis removed roughly 590 highly shared, low-generation-probability nucleotide sequences to deal with suspected cross-contamination and a sequencing artifact. In a later analysis, a clonal expansion index was calculated for each public chain from normalized within-repertoire ranks of inferred template counts. A later analysis computed generation probabilities with a VDJ recombination model fitted to out-of-frame rearrangements, and checked the results against IGoR. A later analysis scored TCR-TCR, TCR-HLA and TCR-CMV co-occurrence with hypergeometric tests, applying a repertoire-size bias correction to TCR pairs. False discovery rates were estimated in a later analysis by permuting HLA or CMV assignments 20 times. In a later analysis, co-occurring TCRs were grouped using DBSCAN, with TCRdist sequence similarity added in when clustering inside HLA-allele-positive subsets. Repertoires with fewer than 30,000 or more than 120,000 public chains were left out of co-occurrence clustering, as were four to six repertoires with anomalous nucleotide sharing. Held by TCRdb, this immuneACCESS table contains in-frame sequences only and omits some clones. Under half of the omission traces to an unresolved V gene where checked; the cause of the rest is unknown. V, J and clone size derive from that table, while D and trimming were established from the DNA sequence. This sample lists about 120,000 clones; over 70% were detected once. Approximately 1.2% of the sample is in the top ten clones.

On the study overall, not on this receptor specifically: An earlier analysis of approximately 500 of the donors showed that most TCR beta V segments appeared in productive rearrangements either about 87% or about 30% of the time, which broadly matched IMGT annotations. A cluster of highly shared sequence variants was judged likely to represent a technical artifact of the sequencing pipeline. A later genetic analysis reported fewer N-insertions in productive TCRs among donors in an Asian-associated ancestry cluster than the roughly 640-donor mean. While some public TCRs were present in many individuals, most TCR sequences turned up only very rarely across donors. The earlier analysis of 450 to 700 of the donors excluded some 15 rarely observed V segments, including chromosome 9 orphons, because counts were too low. Most CMV-associated TCR beta chains appeared to be HLA-restricted in a later analysis, and the HLA associations seemed to be driven largely by CMV exposure. The authors suggested that the approach could potentially be generalized to other disease states and immunological phenotypes. An association between a missense DCLRE1C variant and V-gene and J-gene trimming of TCR beta chains was found in a later genetic analysis and replicated in an independent cohort. The classifier was reported to diagnose cytomegalovirus status with high specificity and sensitivity in both the original cohort and the validation cohort. Assigning TCR associations to individual alleles was difficult when HLA alleles, especially DR and DQ, strongly co-occurred. In a later analysis, HLA-associated TCR beta chains showed more clonal expansion and lower generation probabilities than non-associated chains that were equally common. Linkage disequilibrium might explain the correlated functional status among segregating V segments, but an unknown experimental factor could not be ruled out. Specific HLA alleles were associated with around 18,000 TCR beta sequences at a false discovery rate of 0.05 in a later analysis. Several of the top co-occurrence clusters appeared to be linked to parvovirus B19, influenza, CMV and Epstein-Barr virus, according to a later analysis. HLA typing was unavailable for some donors at each locus, so association tests used only the typed subset. A further reported finding was that TCR beta sequences accurately predicted the HLA-A and HLA-B alleles for most subjects in the first cohort. In vitro tests confirmed that three of the cytomegalovirus-associated TCR beta chains recognize cytomegalovirus antigens. The 87-base-pair reads could not distinguish some IMGT-functional V segments, including TRBV6-2 and TRBV6-3, so those segments were excluded. The cohort was sequenced for TCR beta chains only, and without alpha or paired-chain data the features that could be detected were limited. Presence/absence analyses assumed roughly uniform sequencing depth across donors, an assumption that may not hold. According to a later analysis, TCR association rates differed among HLA loci, with DRB1 alleles showing the most associated TCRs and HLA-C alleles showing the fewest. A total of 164 TCR beta chains were listed by the study as associated with cytomegalovirus. For the cohort, immune exposure information was limited to CMV serostatus.

Sample: PBMCs. The source is a female donor in good health and CMV-seronegative. This chain joins TRBV2 to TRBJ2-7; the central 8 bases match TRBD2. Here is the DNA: TGTGCCAGCAGTGCCCAGCGGGGGTCCTACGAGCAGTACTTC. This gives the protein CASSAQRGSYEQYF.